The TCR beta chain described here comes from a study of cytomegalovirus exposure and HLA in healthy donors. CDR3 length: 14 amino acids. Germline CDR1 reads SGHDT; CDR2 reads YYEEEE. The V gene end was trimmed by 1 base and the J gene end by 3 bases; junction bases not matched to a gene: 2. The PCR contained 60 Vbeta and 13 Jbeta primers. Generated by immunoSEQ multiplex PCR, the TCRdb table keeps only in-frame clones and is missing some. The sample has over 100,000 clones, just under 70% seen once. The chain has TRBV5-6 and TRBJ1-2, with TRBD1 identical over 8 bases. The sequence derives from a young man in good health and CMV-seropositive. Sequenced input: PBMCs. CDR3 DNA sequence: TGTGCCAGCAGCTTGCAGGGGGCTTACTATGGCTACACCTTC. Protein sequence: CASSLQGAYYGYTF.